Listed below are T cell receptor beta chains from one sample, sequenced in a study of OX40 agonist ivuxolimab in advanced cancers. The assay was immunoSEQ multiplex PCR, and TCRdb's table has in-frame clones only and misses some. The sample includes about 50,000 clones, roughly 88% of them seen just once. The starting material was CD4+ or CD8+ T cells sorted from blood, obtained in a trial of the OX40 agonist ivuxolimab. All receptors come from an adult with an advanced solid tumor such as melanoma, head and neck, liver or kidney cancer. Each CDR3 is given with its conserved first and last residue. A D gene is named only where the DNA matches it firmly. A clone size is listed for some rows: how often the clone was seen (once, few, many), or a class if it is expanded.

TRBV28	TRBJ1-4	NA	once	CASSLGTNEKLFF	TGTGCCAGCAGTTTAGGAACTAATGAAAAACTGTTTTTT
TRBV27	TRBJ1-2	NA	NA	CASSLSREGGYTF	TGTGCCAGCAGTTTATCTCGGGAGGGCGGCTACACCTTC
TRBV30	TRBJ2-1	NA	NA	CAWSVVQFEQFF	TGTGCCTGGAGTGTGGTGCAGTTTGAGCAGTTCTTC
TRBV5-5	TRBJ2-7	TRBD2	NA	CASSLYAGELYEQYF	TGTGCCAGCAGCTTGTACGCGGGAGAGCTTTACGAGCAGTACTTC
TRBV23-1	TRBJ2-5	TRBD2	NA	CASSQPTSGRGQETQYF	TGCGCCAGCAGTCAACCTACTAGCGGGAGGGGCCAAGAGACCCAGTACTTC
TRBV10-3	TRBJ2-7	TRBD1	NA	CAISGTGGYEQYF	TGTGCCATCAGTGGGACAGGGGGCTACGAGCAGTACTTC
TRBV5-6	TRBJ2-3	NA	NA	CASSSRPTRGTDTQYF	TGTGCCAGCAGCTCCAGGCCGACTAGGGGCACAGATACGCAGTATTTT
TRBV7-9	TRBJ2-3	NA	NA	CASSSAGADTQYF	TGTGCCAGCAGCTCCGCCGGGGCAGATACGCAGTATTTT
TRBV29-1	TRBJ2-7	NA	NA	CSGGDVPYEQYF	TGCAGCGGGGGGGACGTTCCCTACGAGCAGTACTTC
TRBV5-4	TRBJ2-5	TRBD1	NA	CASSLDRGGQETQYF	TGTGCCAGCAGCTTGGACAGGGGTGGCCAAGAGACCCAGTACTTC
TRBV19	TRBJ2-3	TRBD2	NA	CASSSRSGSWADTQYF	TGTGCCAGTAGCTCCCGAAGCGGGAGCTGGGCAGATACGCAGTATTTT